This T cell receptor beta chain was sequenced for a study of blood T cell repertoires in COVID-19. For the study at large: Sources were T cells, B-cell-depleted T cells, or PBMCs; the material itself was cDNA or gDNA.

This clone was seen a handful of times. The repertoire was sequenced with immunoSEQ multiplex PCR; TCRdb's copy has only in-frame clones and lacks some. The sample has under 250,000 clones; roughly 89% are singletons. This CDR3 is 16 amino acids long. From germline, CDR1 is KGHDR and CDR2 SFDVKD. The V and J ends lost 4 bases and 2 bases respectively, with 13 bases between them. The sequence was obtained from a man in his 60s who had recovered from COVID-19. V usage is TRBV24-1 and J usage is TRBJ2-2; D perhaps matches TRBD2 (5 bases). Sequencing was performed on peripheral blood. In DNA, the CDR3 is TGTGCCACCAGTGACGGAGGACCGCTCAACACCGGGGAGCTGTTTTTT. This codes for CATSDGGPLNTGELFF.